These 21 T cell receptor beta chains originate from one sample sequenced in a study of spatial heterogeneity in lung cancer. General study points: Intratumoral expanded alpha and beta TCR counts were found to track tumor mutation counts.

Described time point: sample taken at primary tumor resection. For these TCRs, the target antigens are not known. TCRdb processed the 5' RACE reads anew with MiXCR; each CDR3 protein has one entry. The table includes roughly 4,000 distinct CDR3 sequences, approximately 9% detected once. The sample was lung tumor tissue, taken at surgery. The receptors stem from a male donor with early-stage non-small cell lung cancer.

This clonotype was observed a handful of times. V usage is TRBV6-1 and J usage is TRBJ2-7; 8 bases fit TRBD2. CDR1 is MNHNS, CDR2 SASEGT, per germline. J gave up 2 bases and V 4 bases, and 4 bases lay outside the gene matches. This CDR3 is built from 14 residues. CDR3 nucleotides: TGTGCCAGCAGTGTCGTTAGCGGGACCTACGAGCAGTACTTC. Translating it yields CASSVVSGTYEQYF.

This clonotype has a count of ten or more. The V gene is TRBV3-2, the J gene TRBJ1-5; TRBD1, the D gene given by the table, was not confirmed from the DNA. TRBV3-2 is designated a pseudogene. This CDR3 has 17 residues. The CDR3 protein is CASSQSLGKFSNQPQHF. DNA for the CDR3: TGTGCCAGCAGCCAGTCCCTGGGGAAATTTAGCAATCAGCCCCAGCATTTT.

This clonotype has a handful of counts. This chain links TRBV5-1 with TRBJ1-2, with TRBD1 matching 12 bases. Germline V gene lookup returns CDR1 SGHRS and CDR2 YFSETQ. Trimming at V came to 4 bases and at J to 4 bases, leaving 5 bases not matched to a gene. The CDR3 consists of 15 residues. Here the CDR3 DNA reads TGCGCCAGCAGCCCGGGACAGGGGGCGGGCTATGGCTACACCTTC. Encoded protein: CASSPGQGAGYGYTF.

Within the sample, this clonotype is medium-sized. The V and J genes are TRBV29-1 and TRBJ2-1, with D possibly matching TRBD1 (5 bases). V lost 4 bases and J lost 1, with 8 bases in between. This CDR3 has 13 residues. Germline V gives CDR1 SQVTM, CDR2 ANQGSEA. This CDR3 is CSVVTGSYNEQFF. Here the CDR3 DNA reads TGCAGCGTTGTCACAGGTTCCTACAATGAGCAGTTCTTC.

This clonotype is medium-sized (0.01 to 0.1%). V and J are TRBV11-2 and TRBJ2-1, with 9 bases matching TRBD1. Germline V gives CDR1 SGHAT, CDR2 FQNNGV. The length of the CDR3 is 15 residues. V shed 6 bases, J shed 7 bases, and the junction held 10 bases outside the gene matches. CDR3 in amino acids: CASRPDRGERNEQFF. For the CDR3, the DNA is TGTGCCAGCAGACCGGACAGGGGTGAAAGGAATGAGCAGTTCTTC.

By sample fraction, this clonotype is medium-sized. The chain links TRBV28 to TRBJ2-4, with 7 bases lining up with TRBD2. The CDR3 runs to 14 residues. The V and J ends lost 4 bases and 5 bases, in that order; junction bases with no gene match: 5. The germline gives CDR1 MDHEN, CDR2 SYDVKM. The CDR3 bases are TGTGCCAGCAGTTCCTGGGGGGGAGAAAACATTCAGTACTTC. Amino acid sequence: CASSSWGGENIQYF.

This clonotype has a count of ten or more. The J gene is TRBJ2-3, the V gene TRBV11-2; no definite D call. Germline-derived CDR1 and CDR2 are SGHAT and FQNNGV. The CDR3 extends over 17 amino acids. The V gene lost 2 bases and the J gene lost 0 bases, with 15 bases spanning the gap. The CDR3 nucleotides are TGTGCCAGCAGCTTAAGGCCCAAAGTGGGGAGCACAGATACGCAGTATTTT. Protein: CASSLRPKVGSTDTQYF.

This clonotype was observed at least ten times. The chain has TRBV9 and TRBJ2-5; D gene uncertain. CDR1 SGDLS and CDR2 YYNGEE come from the germline V gene. The CDR3 is 13 residues long. V was shortened by 2 bases and J by 2 bases, with 7 bases between the two germline ends. The CDR3 loop is CASSVGQQETQYF. In nucleotides, the CDR3 is TGTGCCAGCAGCGTCGGGCAGCAAGAGACCCAGTACTTC. The variable domain in full, with the rest retrieved from reference TRBV9 and TRBJ2-5, is DSGVTQTPKHLITATGQRVTLRCSPRSGDLSVYWYQQSLDQGLQFLIQYYNGEERAKGNILERFSAQQFPDLHSELNLSSLELGDSALYFCASSVGQQETQYFGPGTRLLVL.

In this sample, this clonotype turned up a few times. The chain links TRBV4-2 to TRBJ2-3; 15 positions agree with TRBD2. Germline V gene lookup returns CDR1 LGHNA and CDR2 YNFKEQ. After removal of 4 bases from V and 4 bases from J, the junction contained 9 bases not matched to a gene. This CDR3 has 18 residues. CDR3 nucleotide sequence: TGTGCCAGCAGCCCCGGGACTAGCGGGGGGAAAGGTGCAGATACGCAGTATTTT. It codes for CASSPGTSGGKGADTQYF.

This clonotype is labeled large. The V and J genes are TRBV9 and TRBJ1-2; no reliable D call. This CDR3 is built from 15 residues. In germline, CDR1 is SGDLS, CDR2 YYNGEE. Trimming took 3 bases from V and 0 from J, leaving 12 bases between them. This chain's CDR3 is CASSGVQATNYGYTF. CDR3 sequence (DNA): TGTGCCAGCAGCGGCGTTCAGGCCACTAACTATGGCTACACCTTC.

This clonotype is categorized as medium-sized. The chain uses TRBV28 and TRBJ2-1; D is unclear. This CDR3 spans 14 amino acids. V lost 2 bases, J lost 1 base, and 6 bases lay in between. Germline V lookup: CDR1 MDHEN, CDR2 SYDVKM. CDR3 amino acids: CASSLGRSYNEQFF. CDR3 nucleotides: TGTGCCAGCAGTTTAGGCCGGTCCTACAATGAGCAGTTCTTC.

By frequency in the sample, this clonotype is medium-sized. The chain recombines TRBV7-6 with TRBJ1-6; TRBD1 matches 7 bases. Germline assignment: CDR1 SGHVS and CDR2 FNYEAQ. Trimming at V came to 5 bases and at J to 11 bases, leaving 6 bases not matched to a gene. This CDR3 comprises 13 residues. The CDR3 loop reads CASSPFRGAPLHF. The CDR3 nucleotides read TGTGCCAGCAGCCCTTTCAGGGGGGCACCCCTCCACTTT.

The V and J genes are TRBV7-3 and TRBJ2-1; D ambiguous. CDR1 is SGHTA and CDR2 is FQGTGA in the germline V gene. Trimming took off 1 base at V and 0 bases at J, with 19 bases between the two ends. This CDR3 comprises 19 residues. CDR3 protein: CASSLRPYGPLSSYNEQFF. CDR3 DNA: TGTGCCAGCAGCTTAAGACCATATGGACCCCTGAGCTCCTACAATGAGCAGTTCTTC.

This clonotype qualifies as medium-sized (0.01 to 0.1%). The chain joins TRBV20-1 to TRBJ1-2; the D gene is possibly TRBD1 (5 bases). From germline, CDR1 is DFQATT and CDR2 SNEGSKA (reference sequence). The V end lost 6 bases, the J end lost 4 bases, and 12 bases lay between the germline ends. This CDR3 has 12 residues. The CDR3 nucleotides are TGCAGTGCATTATATGGGGGCTATGGCTACACCTTC. Encoded protein: CSALYGGYGYTF.

This chain uses TRBV28 with TRBJ1-2, with a weak D call TRBD1 (5 bases). Germline V gene data show CDR1 as MDHEN and CDR2 as SYDVKM. V was trimmed by 10 bases and J by 4 bases, leaving 19 bases between them. The CDR3 runs to 14 residues. CDR3 residues: CATSSGAGRYGYTF. CDR3 in DNA: TGTGCCACCTCCTCCGGGGCAGGGCGCTATGGCTACACCTTC.

This clonotype has only a few counts. The J gene is TRBJ1-2, the V gene TRBV28; tentatively, D is TRBD1 (5 bases). The CDR3 length is 16 residues. Trimming pared 4 bases from V and 5 bases from J, leaving 20 bases between. Germline loops: CDR1 MDHEN, CDR2 SYDVKM. CDR3 DNA: TGTGCCAGCAGTTCCTCCGGGACCCAGGGAGCGTATGGCTACACCTTC. Its translation is CASSSSGTQGAYGYTF.

This clonotype is medium-sized within its sample. V gene TRBV7-2 combines with J gene TRBJ2-2, with unresolved D. The V end lost 4 bases, the J end lost 9 bases, and 12 bases lay between the germline ends. The CDR3 runs 13 residues. Germline V lookup: CDR1 SGHTA, CDR2 FQGNSA. The CDR3 is CASSSPTRRELFF. In DNA, the CDR3 is TGTGCCAGCAGCTCGCCGACCCGCCGGGAGCTGTTTTTT.

This clonotype counts as medium-sized. This chain connects TRBV3-1 to TRBJ2-4, with 8 bases matching TRBD2. The J segment lost 4 bases and the V segment lost 1 base, leaving 6 bases of the junction unmatched. The germline V gene encodes CDR1 LGHDT and CDR2 YNNKEL (reference sequence). The CDR3 is 16 amino acids. CDR3 bases: TGTGCCAGCAGCCAAGCCCCGGGACTAGAAAAAAACATTCAGTACTTC. Translating it yields CASSQAPGLEKNIQYF. Combining the CDR3 with reference TRBV3-1 and TRBJ2-4 gives the whole variable domain DTAVSQTPKYLVTQMGNDKSIKCEQNLGHDTMYWYKQDSKKFLKIMFSYNNKELIINETVPNRFSPKSPDKAHLNLHINSLELGDSAVYFCASSQAPGLEKNIQYFGAGTRLSVL.

In its sample, this clonotype ranks as medium-sized (0.01 to 0.1%). This chain joins TRBV20-1 and TRBJ2-3; 10 bases map to TRBD1. Germline V lookup: CDR1 DFQATT, CDR2 SNEGSKA (reference sequence). The length of the CDR3 is 16 residues. Unmatched junction bases numbered 11, after V lost 0 bases and J lost 8 bases. The CDR3, as DNA: TGCAGTGCTAGAGATCCGCAGACAGGGGGCTTCGGTACGCAGTATTTT. Protein sequence: CSARDPQTGGFGTQYF.

By its share, this clonotype is medium-sized. This rearrangement joins TRBV11-2 to TRBJ2-5; 11 positions match TRBD2. Germline V lookup: CDR1 SGHAT, CDR2 FQNNGV. The CDR3 runs to 14 residues. J lost 4 bases, V lost 5 bases, and 3 bases had no gene match. The CDR3 loop is CASSALAGGETQYF. As DNA, the CDR3 is TGTGCCAGCAGCGCGCTAGCGGGGGGAGAGACCCAGTACTTC.

In this sample, this clonotype is medium-sized. J is TRBJ1-5 and V is TRBV6-1; 10 bases fit TRBD1. The junction had 7 bases not matched to a gene; V was cut back by 5 bases and J by 3 bases. The CDR3 is made up of 16 amino acids. Germline V gene sequence: CDR1 MNHNS, CDR2 SASEGT. The CDR3, as DNA: TGTGCCAGCAGTAACCGGACAGGGGGGTTCAATCAGCCCCAGCATTTT. Translated: CASSNRTGGFNQPQHF.